This TCR beta chain emerged from a study of CD8+CD57+ T cells in acquired aplastic anemia. Genomic DNA acted as the template from which TCR beta VDJ combination and CDR3 sequence profiling were carried out. TCRdb re-derived calls from the reads in MiXCR, one entry per CDR3 protein. The sample has about 58,000 distinct CDR3 sequences, approximately 54% seen once. This CDR3 contains 14 residues. Germline-derived CDR1 and CDR2 are LNHNV and YYDKDF (reference sequence). V lost 3 bases to trimming and J lost 6 bases; unmatched junction nucleotides: 7. With regard to this clonotype: The antigen is not known.

General study results and limits: In common between the patients and the controls were more than 25 CD8+ CDR3 sequences.

It was patients with CD8+CD57+ cell expansion by flow cytometry who were chosen for sequencing. There was no therapy given to any patient before the blood sampling took place. The sequence was collected from a human donor with aplastic anemia. Sample: sorted CD4+, CD8+, or CD8+CD57+ T cells (not recorded which) from PBMCs. This chain links TRBV15 with TRBJ2-7, with 8 bases lining up with TRBD1. CDR3 in DNA: TGTGCCACCAGCAGCCTGGACAGGGAGCTCGAGCAGTACTTC. Protein product: CATSSLDRELEQYF.